Presented here are 16 T cell receptor beta chains from one specimen sequenced in a study of shared clonotypes between healthy human individuals. Naive CD8 cells lacked CD45RO and underwent positive selection for CCR7, leaving out terminally differentiated effector memory CD45RA+ cells. Clones were sequenced by immunoSEQ multiplex PCR, and TCRdb holds only the in-frame ones, with some missing. The top ten clones hold around 1.7% of a sample with some 2.1 million clones, just under 95% of them seen once. The sample was naive CD8+ T cells from PBMCs. The source is a man in his late teens or twenties in good health. Some clones in this sample may be carry-over from other donors' samples.

This chain links TRBV5-4 with TRBJ1-2; the D gene is possibly TRBD1 (5 bases). The CDR3 is made up of 14 amino acids. Germline CDR1 and CDR2: SGHNT and YYREEE (reference sequence). The ends were cut back, 4 bases at V and 2 bases at J, with 12 bases in the middle. In DNA form, the CDR3 reads TGTGCCAGCAGCGCCCCCCGGGACAACTATGGCTACACCTTC. Encoded protein: CASSAPRDNYGYTF.

The chain carries TRBV19 and TRBJ1-5, with 9 bases fitting TRBD1. Germline-derived CDR1 and CDR2 are LNHDA and SQIVND (reference sequence). The length of the CDR3 is 17 residues. V was pared by 5 bases and J by 7 bases, with 15 bases of the junction left unmatched. The CDR3: CASSLFLGQGVGQPQHF. As DNA, the CDR3 is TGTGCCAGTAGTTTATTTCTGGGACAGGGCGTCGGCCAGCCCCAGCATTTT.

A single count supports this clone. The rearrangement links TRBV4-1 to TRBJ2-7, with 8 bases aligning to TRBD1. CDR3 size: 18 residues. Trimming cost V 4 bases and J 4 bases; bases outside gene matches: 18. The germline V gene encodes CDR1 MGHRA and CDR2 YSYEKL. The CDR3 DNA is TGCGCCAGCAGCCTAGACACGCCGCGGACAGGGCTGAATTACGAGCAGTACTTC. Its translation: CASSLDTPRTGLNYEQYF.

This rearrangement joins TRBV2 to TRBJ1-1; 7 nucleotides agree with TRBD1. CDR3 length equals 17 residues. The V gene end was trimmed by 4 bases and the J gene end by 0 bases; junction bases not matched to a gene: 11. In germline, CDR1 is SNHLY, CDR2 FYNNEI. The CDR3 loop is CASSGETGLTVNTEAFF. The DNA for the CDR3 is TGTGCCAGCAGTGGTGAGACAGGGCTCACAGTGAACACTGAAGCTTTCTTT. The variable domain in full, completed from reference TRBV2 and TRBJ1-1, reads EPEVTQTPSHQVTQMGQEVILRCVPISNHLYFYWYRQILGQKVEFLVSFYNNEISEKSEIFDDQFSVERPDGSNFTLKIRSTKLEDSAMYFCASSGETGLTVNTEAFFGQGTRLTVV.

The gene calls are TRBV11-2 and TRBJ2-5; a weak D match, TRBD2 (6 bases). Germline V gives CDR1 SGHAT, CDR2 FQNNGV. V gave up 5 bases and J gave up 5 bases, with 21 bases separating them. CDR3 length: 16 residues. The CDR3 DNA follows: TGTGCCAGCAGCCCAGGGTTCGCGGGGAGTAGGGAGACCCAGTACTTC. Residues: CASSPGFAGSRETQYF.

A remark on this clone: At the DNA level, this CDR3 is encoded by other sequences in the same sample as well. The DNA for the CDR3 is TGCGCCAGCAGCTCCCTAAGCTCCTACGAGCAGTACTTC. It translates to CASSSLSSYEQYF. The rearrangement uses TRBV4-1 and TRBJ2-7; no clear D. Germline V gene data show CDR1 as MGHRA and CDR2 as YSYEKL. The CDR3 is 13 residues long. Trimming removed 5 bases from V and 0 bases from J, with 8 bases in between.

This sequence joins TRBV9 and TRBJ1-3, with D perhaps matching TRBD1 (6 bases). Trimming cost V 0 bases and J 3 bases, with 16 bases left between them. The CDR3 runs to 17 residues. Germline CDR1 is SGDLS and CDR2 is YYNGEE. The CDR3 DNA sequence: TGTGCCAGCAGCGTAGGTCAGGGGTCCCCCGGTGGAAACACCATATATTTT. Amino acid sequence: CASSVGQGSPGGNTIYF.

This chain uses TRBV6-1 with TRBJ1-5; no definite D call. V lost 7 bases and J lost 9, with 16 bases in between. Germline loops: CDR1 MNHNS, CDR2 SASEGT. This CDR3 is built from 13 residues. In nucleotides, the CDR3 is TGTGCCAGCACCGAGGAAGGGTACGGGCCCCAGCATTTT. Its translation: CASTEEGYGPQHF.

The chain links TRBV28 to TRBJ1-3; D gene ambiguous. This CDR3 has 15 residues. From germline, CDR1 is MDHEN and CDR2 SYDVKM. The V end was cut by 3 bases, the J end by 0 bases, with 9 bases between. CDR3 in amino acids: CASSFNGPSGNTIYF. The CDR3 DNA sequence: TGTGCCAGCAGTTTCAACGGACCCTCTGGAAACACCATATATTTT. The full variable domain, completed using reference TRBV28 and TRBJ1-3, is DVKVTQSSRYLVKRTGEKVFLECVQDMDHENMFWYRQDPGLGLRLIYFSYDVKMKEKGDIPEGYSVSREKKERFSLILESASTNQTSMYLCASSFNGPSGNTIYFGEGSWLTVV.

In nucleotides, the CDR3 is TGTGCCAGCACCCCCCTCGGGGGATTCACAGATACGCAGTATTTT. Its protein is CASTPLGGFTDTQYF. The J gene is TRBJ2-3, the V gene TRBV27; D may be TRBD2 (6 bases). The V and J ends lost 7 bases and 2 bases respectively, with 16 bases between them. The CDR3 is 15 residues long. The germline V gene encodes CDR1 MNHEY and CDR2 SMNVEV (reference sequence).

J is TRBJ2-7 and V is TRBV28; the D gene could be TRBD1 or TRBD2 (5 bases each). The V gene lost 6 bases and the J gene lost 5 bases, with 17 bases spanning the gap. Germline CDR1 and CDR2: MDHEN and SYDVKM. The CDR3 runs to 14 residues. In nucleotides, the CDR3 is TGTGCCAGCAGCGGGCTTTGGCAGGGAGACGAGCAGTACTTC. Translated: CASSGLWQGDEQYF.

The chain employs TRBV5-6 and TRBJ2-7; maybe TRBD1 (6 bases). The V end was cut by 4 bases, the J end by 3 bases, with 14 bases between. Germline loops: CDR1 SGHDT, CDR2 YYEEEE. This CDR3 comprises 14 residues. CDR3 amino acids: CASSVAGTIYEQYF. DNA for the CDR3: TGTGCCAGCAGCGTGGCCGGGACAATCTACGAGCAGTACTTC. Combining the CDR3 with reference TRBV5-6 and TRBJ2-7 gives the whole variable domain DAGVTQSPTHLIKTRGQQVTLRCSPKSGHDTVSWYQQALGQGPQFIFQYYEEEERQRGNFPDRFSGHQFPNYSSELNVNALLLGDSALYLCASSVAGTIYEQYFGPGTRLTVT.

The V gene is TRBV28, the J gene TRBJ2-5, with a tentative D call TRBD1 (6 bases). The V end lost 4 bases, the J end lost 1 base, and 16 bases lay between the germline ends. The CDR3 extends over 16 amino acids. Germline loops: CDR1 MDHEN, CDR2 SYDVKM. CDR3 amino acids: CASSSADSGIQETQYF. The CDR3 DNA reads TGTGCCAGCAGTTCGGCGGACAGTGGGATCCAAGAGACCCAGTACTTC.

The chain carries TRBV9 and TRBJ2-3; 10 bases fit TRBD1. Germline-derived CDR1 and CDR2 are SGDLS and YYNGEE. The CDR3 totals 17 residues. The trim removed 4 bases at V and 6 bases at J, leaving 14 bases unmatched. The CDR3: CASSSGTGVSLSDTQYF. CDR3 in DNA: TGTGCCAGCAGCTCCGGGACAGGGGTTTCGTTATCGGATACGCAGTATTTT.

The V gene is TRBV20-1, the J gene TRBJ1-5, with a weak D call TRBD1 (5 bases). Germline CDR1 reads DFQATT; CDR2 reads SNEGSKA (reference sequence). The CDR3 contains 11 residues. Trimming removed 2 bases at V and 6 bases at J, with 5 bases between. Here the CDR3 reads CSARQGQPQHF. CDR3 bases: TGCAGTGCTAGACAGGGTCAGCCCCAGCATTTT.

The chain joins TRBV28 to TRBJ2-5; 7 bases line up with TRBD1. The junction had 7 bases not matched to a gene; V was cut back by 6 bases and J by 3 bases. Germline CDR1 and CDR2: MDHEN and SYDVKM. The CDR3 spans 14 residues. The CDR3 coding sequence is TGTGCCAGCAGCACCAACACAGGGGAAGAGACCCAGTACTTC. Protein product: CASSTNTGEETQYF.